The clone carrying this TCR beta chain came up many times. Its cognate antigen is unknown. The data are from a study of T cells in Graves' hyperthyroidism and ophthalmopathy. Notes on the study in general: Most thyroid clonotypes with frequency above 0.001 were detected in blood. In simple terms, a model built on 13 V-J features told ophthalmopathy apart from stable hyperthyroidism.

Amplification of TCR beta CDR3 regions was performed using RNA transcripts as template. Carried out on the TCR CDR3, a first-round RT-PCR used the HTBI primer set. MiXCR, run by TCRdb on the multiplex PCR reads, gives a single entry per CDR3 protein. The sample consists of about 550,000 distinct CDR3 sequences, less than 25% of them appearing once. V was cut by 1 base and J by 2 bases, with 5 bases left in between. Germline V gives CDR1 MGHRA, CDR2 YSYEKL. CDR3 size: 13 residues. The gene calls are TRBV4-1 and TRBJ2-5; D remains unclear. This sequence was found in a man between 18 and 35 years old with Graves' hyperthyroidism. The sample comprised blood. Here the CDR3 reads CASSQARQETQYF. The CDR3 bases are TGCGCCAGCAGCCAAGCCAGACAAGAGACCCAGTACTTC.